A single sample gave rise to the 6 T cell receptor beta chains below, sequenced in a study of blood T cell repertoires in COVID-19 (dated by TCRdb to about 2020). Receptor amplification or capture employed the immunoSEQ multiplex PCR assay. TCRdb holds this immuneACCESS table with in-frame rearrangements only. Some clones are missing; in checked studies, unresolved V genes explain under half, and the rest has no known cause. The sample has about 400,000 clones on record, roughly 87% of them singletons. The ten largest clonotypes hold under 3% of the sample. Sequences were obtained from PBMCs or T cells enriched from blood (not recorded which). The receptors here all came from a woman between 25 and 40 years old who had recovered from COVID-19.

The genes are TRBV9 and TRBJ1-3; D is uncertain. Germline V CDR1 and CDR2: SGDLS, YYNGEE. Trimming cost V 0 bases and J 0 bases, with 4 bases left between them. CDR3 length equals 14 residues. CDR3 coding DNA: TGTGCCAGCAGCGTAGACAGCTCTGGAAACACCATATATTTT. Protein: CASSVDSSGNTIYF.

The chain recombines TRBV2 with TRBJ1-6; D uncertain. The CDR3 loop spans 15 amino acids. With 3 bases removed from V and 6 bases from J, the gap between germline ends came to 12 bases. Germline lookup yields CDR1 SNHLY and CDR2 FYNNEI. In nucleotides, the CDR3 is TGTGCCAGCAGTGAGCGGGGAAATGTTAATTCACCCCTCCACTTT. Translation gives CASSERGNVNSPLHF.

This chain connects TRBV7-9 to TRBJ2-7; D is uncertain. Between the trimmed V and J ends, which lost 5 bases and 2 bases, there was a span of 7 bases. Germline loops: CDR1 SEHNR, CDR2 FQNEAQ (reference sequence). The CDR3 is 12 residues long. CDR3 protein: CASSQTPYEQYF. As DNA, the CDR3 is TGTGCCAGCAGCCAGACTCCCTACGAGCAGTACTTC.

The J gene is TRBJ1-1, the V gene TRBV2, with a possible D match to TRBD1 (6 bases). In germline, CDR1 is SNHLY, CDR2 FYNNEI. The CDR3 is made up of 13 amino acids. The V end was cut by 6 bases, the J end by 9 bases, with 17 bases between. CDR3 amino acids: CASRGTPTGKAFF. CDR3 nucleotides: TGTGCCAGCAGGGGGACACCTACGGGGAAAGCTTTCTTT.

V usage is TRBV11-2 and J usage is TRBJ2-2; D call uncertain. Germline V gives CDR1 SGHAT, CDR2 FQNNGV. The V and J ends lost 6 bases and 1 base respectively, with 9 bases between them. The length of the CDR3 is 14 residues. Written as DNA, the CDR3 is TGTGCCAGCAGGCCCCTAGTGAACACCGGGGAGCTGTTTTTT. Encoded protein: CASRPLVNTGELFF.

This clone was observed a handful of times. The gene calls are TRBV24-1 and TRBJ2-1; D ambiguous. Germline lookup yields CDR1 KGHDR and CDR2 SFDVKD. V lost 3 bases and J 16 bases, leaving 15 bases between the germline ends. The CDR3 totals 12 residues. The CDR3 loop reads CATSDTARVRFF. The CDR3 nucleotides read TGTGCCACCAGTGATACTGCTCGGGTACGCTTCTTC.